This TCR beta chain was identified during a study of cytomegalovirus exposure and HLA in healthy donors. Study-level results: A list of 150 or so TCR beta chains associated with cytomegalovirus was given. In terms of immune exposure information, only CMV serostatus was available. Among the CMV-associated chains, three were confirmed in vitro as specific for CMV antigens.

V was pared by 5 bases and J by 5 bases, with 5 bases of the junction left unmatched. CDR3 length: 12 amino acids. Germline loops: CDR1 SQVTM, CDR2 ANQGSEA. The PCR contained 60 Vbeta and 13 Jbeta primers. Clones were sequenced by immunoSEQ multiplex PCR, and TCRdb holds only the in-frame ones, with some missing. The table shows about 82,000 clones, with around 76% occurring only once. A note on this clone: Antigen specificity is unknown.

The gene calls are TRBV29-1 and TRBJ1-1; TRBD1 matches at 7 bases. Material for sequencing was PBMCs. The sequence was obtained from a woman in her 50s in good health and CMV-seropositive. This CDR3 reads CSVRSGGTEAFF. The CDR3, as DNA: TGCAGCGTTAGGTCAGGGGGGACTGAAGCTTTCTTT.